The 18 T cell receptor beta chains reported below all come from one sample, sequenced in a study of OX40 agonist ivuxolimab in advanced cancers. This table comes from immunoSEQ multiplex PCR, and its TCRdb copy is limited to in-frame clones, with some not included. The sample lists fewer than 70,000 clones, approximately 80% occurring once. The material sequenced was CD4+ or CD8+ T cells sorted from blood, taken in a trial of the OX40 agonist ivuxolimab. Every receptor here comes from an adult with an advanced solid tumor such as melanoma, head and neck, liver or kidney cancer.

V is TRBV28 and J is TRBJ1-5; D may be TRBD1 (6 bases). V was pared by 6 bases and J by 0 bases, with 9 bases between. This CDR3 has 14 amino acids. Germline CDR1 MDHEN, CDR2 SYDVKM. This CDR3 reads CASSRDNSNQPQHF. DNA for the CDR3: TGTGCCAGCAGCCGGGACAATAGCAATCAGCCCCAGCATTTT.

This chain joins TRBV5-1 and TRBJ2-5; no definite D call. The J call is in doubt because the DNA end fits TRBJ2-7 better. This CDR3 is built from 14 residues. CDR1 and CDR2 from the germline V gene are SGHRS and YFSETQ. CDR3 in DNA: TGCGCCAGCAGCTTGAGGTCGGCATCGTCCGAGCAGTACTTC. Encoded protein: CASSLRSASSEQYF.

This clone was seen just once. Other nucleotide sequences in the sample specify the same CDR3. The rearrangement links TRBV6-6 to TRBJ1-4; 11 bases fit TRBD1. The CDR3 loop spans 14 amino acids. Per the germline V gene, CDR1 is MNHNY and CDR2 is SVGAGI (reference sequence). With V trimmed by 6 bases and J by 7 bases, 4 bases remained unmatched. The CDR3 sequence: CASSKDRGPEKLFF. The CDR3 DNA sequence: TGTGCCAGCAGCAAGGACAGGGGGCCTGAAAAACTGTTTTTT.

This rearrangement joins TRBV5-5 to TRBJ1-1; D is unresolved. Trimming took 7 bases from V and 0 from J, leaving 13 bases between them. The CDR3 spans 14 residues. Germline V lookup: CDR1 SGHKS, CDR2 YYEKEE (reference sequence). Here the CDR3 DNA reads TGTGCCAGCCTTAGGGAGTCGGTGAACACTGAAGCTTTCTTT. This encodes CASLRESVNTEAFF.

The chain carries TRBV4-3 and TRBJ2-1; maybe TRBD1 (5 bases). The CDR3 is made up of 15 amino acids. Germline CDR1 and CDR2: LGHNA and YSLEER. With 0 bases removed from V and 4 bases from J, the gap between germline ends came to 10 bases. CDR3 in DNA: TGCGCCAGCAGCCAAGAATGGGGCCCTTACAATGAGCAGTTCTTC. This translates into CASSQEWGPYNEQFF.

The chain recombines TRBV19 with TRBJ2-3; 16 positions agree with TRBD2. Germline V gene data show CDR1 as LNHDA and CDR2 as SQIVND (reference sequence). V lost 3 bases, J lost 4 bases, and 4 bases stayed unmatched. The CDR3 loop spans 17 amino acids. CDR3 loop: CASSMGLAGGRPDTQYF. DNA of the CDR3: TGTGCCAGTAGTATGGGACTAGCGGGGGGGCGGCCAGATACGCAGTATTTT. Using reference TRBV19 and TRBJ2-3 for the parts outside the CDR3, the full variable domain is DGGITQSPKYLFRKEGQNVTLSCEQNLNHDAMYWYRQDPGQGLRLIYYSQIVNDFQKGDIAEGYSVSREKKESFPLTVTSAQKNPTAFYLCASSMGLAGGRPDTQYFGPGTRLTVL.

The rearrangement links TRBV11-2 to TRBJ2-7; 10 bases are a match to TRBD1. J was trimmed by 4 bases and V by 4 bases; bases with no gene match: 7. Germline-derived CDR1 and CDR2 are SGHAT and FQNNGV. The CDR3 extends over 15 amino acids. The CDR3 protein is CASSSGTGDGYEQYF. CDR3 DNA sequence: TGTGCCAGCAGCTCCGGGACAGGGGACGGGTACGAGCAGTACTTC.

The V call is TRBV6-1, the J call TRBJ1-2; possible D gene TRBD1, 6 bases. The CDR3 covers 14 residues. The V gene lost 6 bases and the J gene lost 4 bases, with 15 bases spanning the gap. From germline, CDR1 is MNHNS and CDR2 SASEGT. Written as DNA, the CDR3 is TGTGCCAGCAGGCCCACTCGGGACACCTATGGCTACACCTTC. It is translated as CASRPTRDTYGYTF.

This clone appeared a few times. CDR3 bases: TGTGCCAGCAGCTTGAGGACATCCGCCAAAAACATTCAGTACTTC. As protein: CASSLRTSAKNIQYF. V is TRBV7-2 and J is TRBJ2-4, with D maybe TRBD1 (5 bases). Trimming pared 3 bases from V and 1 base from J, leaving 10 bases between. The CDR3 contains 15 residues. The germline V gene has CDR1 SGHTA and CDR2 FQGNSA.

The CDR3 protein is CASQGRGVNEKLFF. DNA for the CDR3: TGTGCCAGCCAGGGTCGGGGGGTAAATGAAAAACTGTTTTTT. V is TRBV6-4 and J is TRBJ1-4; D may be TRBD1 (5 bases). CDR3 length equals 14 residues. CDR1 and CDR2 (germline): MRHNA, SNTAGT. V was shortened by 8 bases and J by 5 bases, with 15 bases between the two germline ends.

This clone was seen just once. This rearrangement joins TRBV30 to TRBJ1-1; no reliable D call. The CDR3 is made up of 14 amino acids. The germline V gene encodes CDR1 GTSNPN and CDR2 SVGIG (reference sequence). V was cut by 1 base and J by 3 bases, with 12 bases left in between. This CDR3 reads CAWSARGPHTEAFF. CDR3 nucleotides: TGTGCCTGGAGTGCAAGAGGGCCGCACACTGAAGCTTTCTTT.

This chain links TRBV19 with TRBJ1-5, with 10 bases identical to TRBD1. J was trimmed by 4 bases and V by 7 bases; bases with no gene match: 10. CDR1 is LNHDA, CDR2 SQIVND, per germline (reference sequence). The CDR3 consists of 16 residues. This CDR3 is CASTPGGQGLNQPQHF. CDR3 bases: TGTGCCAGTACCCCCGGGGGACAGGGGCTGAATCAGCCCCAGCATTTT.

This clone was observed a few times. The chain is built from TRBV25-1 and TRBJ1-1; D ambiguous. V was shortened by 2 bases and J by 1 base, with 5 bases between the two germline ends. The CDR3 covers 13 residues. From germline, CDR1 is MGHDK and CDR2 SYGVNS. The CDR3 DNA reads TGTGCCAGCAGTGAACGGTGGAACACTGAAGCTTTCTTT. Protein: CASSERWNTEAFF.

The rearrangement joins TRBV6-5 to TRBJ2-2, with D maybe TRBD1 (7 bases). The CDR3 extends over 15 amino acids. The V end lost 0 bases, the J end lost 5 bases, and 10 bases lay between the germline ends. Germline CDR1 and CDR2: MNHEY and SVGAGI. The CDR3 spells CASSYSPGGTGELFF. CDR3 DNA: TGTGCCAGCAGTTACTCGCCAGGGGGGACCGGGGAGCTGTTTTTT.

The chain couples TRBV7-9 to TRBJ2-6; possible D gene TRBD1, 6 bases. With 1 base removed from V and 3 bases from J, the gap between germline ends came to 10 bases. The CDR3 is made up of 16 amino acids. CDR1 is SEHNR and CDR2 is FQNEAQ in the germline V gene (reference sequence). The CDR3: CASSLDQGLGANVLTF. DNA of the CDR3: TGTGCCAGCAGCTTAGACCAGGGGCTTGGGGCCAACGTCCTGACTTTC.

V and J are TRBV5-8 and TRBJ2-7; D remains unclear. Trimming pared 0 bases from V and 7 bases from J, leaving 14 bases between. Germline V gene lookup returns CDR1 SGHTS and CDR2 YDEGEE. The CDR3 is 14 amino acids. Here the CDR3 DNA reads TGTGCCAGCAGCTTGGTGCGATTTCGTGGTGAGCAGTACTTC. Its translation is CASSLVRFRGEQYF.

About this clone itself: Compared with germline, one end of the junction differs, possibly owing to a read error. The V and J genes are TRBV5-1 and TRBJ2-7; D remains unclear. Germline lookup yields CDR1 SGHRS and CDR2 YFSETQ. The CDR3 is made up of 15 amino acids. CDR3 sequence reads: CASSLAPSGSYEQYF. DNA of the CDR3: TGTGCCAGCAGCTTGGCCCCATCCGGCTCCTACGAGCAGTACTTC.

This sequence joins TRBV4-3 and TRBJ2-3; a possible D gene is TRBD1 (6 bases). The CDR3 is 15 amino acids. Trimming took off 3 bases at V and 2 bases at J, with 12 bases between the two ends. The V gene's germline CDR1 is LGHNA and CDR2 YSLEER. CDR3 loop: CASSQVTGTTDTQYF. For the CDR3, the DNA is TGCGCCAGCAGCCAGGTCACAGGGACCACAGATACGCAGTATTTT.